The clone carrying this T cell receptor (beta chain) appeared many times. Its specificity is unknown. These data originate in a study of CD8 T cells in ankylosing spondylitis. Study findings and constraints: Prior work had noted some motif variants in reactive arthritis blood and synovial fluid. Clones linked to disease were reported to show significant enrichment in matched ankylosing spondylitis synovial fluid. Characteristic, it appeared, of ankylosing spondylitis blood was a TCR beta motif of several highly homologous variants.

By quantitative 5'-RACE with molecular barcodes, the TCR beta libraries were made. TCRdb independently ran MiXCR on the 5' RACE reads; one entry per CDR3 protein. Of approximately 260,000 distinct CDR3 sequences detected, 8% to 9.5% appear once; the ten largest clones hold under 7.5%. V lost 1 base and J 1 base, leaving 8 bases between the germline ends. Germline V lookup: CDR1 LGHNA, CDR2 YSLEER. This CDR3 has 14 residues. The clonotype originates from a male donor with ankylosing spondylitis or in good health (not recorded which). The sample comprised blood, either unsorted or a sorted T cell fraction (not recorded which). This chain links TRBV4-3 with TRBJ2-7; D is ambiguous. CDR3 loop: CASSQVLQSYEQYF. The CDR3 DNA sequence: TGCGCCAGCAGCCAAGTCTTGCAGTCCTACGAGCAGTACTTC.